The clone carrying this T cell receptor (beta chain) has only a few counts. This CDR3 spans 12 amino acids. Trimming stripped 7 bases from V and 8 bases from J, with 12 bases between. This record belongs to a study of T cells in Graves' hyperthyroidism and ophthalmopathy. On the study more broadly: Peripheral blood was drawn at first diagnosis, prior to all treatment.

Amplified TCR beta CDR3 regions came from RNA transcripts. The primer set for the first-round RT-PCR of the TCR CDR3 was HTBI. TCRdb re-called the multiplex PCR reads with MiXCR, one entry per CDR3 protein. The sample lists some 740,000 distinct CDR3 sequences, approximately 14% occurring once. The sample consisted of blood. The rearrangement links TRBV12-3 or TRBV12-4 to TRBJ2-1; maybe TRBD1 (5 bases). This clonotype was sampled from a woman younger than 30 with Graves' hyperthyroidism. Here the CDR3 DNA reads TGTGCCAGCACCTCAGGGTACGATGAGCAGTTCTTC. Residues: CASTSGYDEQFF.